This TCR beta chain was recovered during a study of cytomegalovirus exposure and HLA in healthy donors (dated by TCRdb to 2016 to 2017). About the investigation overall: An earlier analysis of 587 of the donors reported 276 Gb of sequence data and 117 million unique TCR beta sequences obtained from about 200 million T cells. About 300 gigabases of sequencing data and approximately 84 million unique TCR sequences were included in an early release covering roughly 600 HLA-typed donors. Among the approximately 400 genotyped donors, around 81% belonged to the genetic ancestry cluster associated with self-reported Caucasian donors. The study aimed to test whether signatures of past pathogen exposure could be identified by cataloging public T cell receptors. The study used immunosequencing to profile the T cell repertoires of more than 650 subjects and linked those repertoires to cytomegalovirus serostatus. A separate validation cohort of 100 to 150 different subjects was used in addition to the 666-subject first cohort. High-throughput TCR immunosequencing, statistical association of individual TCRs with disease status, and machine learning were combined to predict cytomegalovirus infection status. A later analysis re-examined previously published TCR beta repertoires from just over 650 donors and added high-resolution HLA genotyping to investigate patterns of TCR occurrence. The later analysis used no new phenotypic data to find candidate immune exposures, relying instead on TCR beta sequences and their occurrence across donors. In an earlier analysis of roughly 540 of the donors, high-throughput TCR beta sequencing was used to judge whether each TCR beta V gene segment behaved as functional or pseudogenic. Alongside the repertoire data, information on donor age, sex, ethnicity and CMV serostatus was compiled. Genome-wide SNP genotypes for about 65% of the roughly 670 donors were used in a later genetic analysis, which treated that subset as a discovery cohort. All discovery cohort repertoires had been generated using a single sequencing platform. HLA typing covered class I and class II loci at four-digit resolution. The number of typed donors differed by locus: about 620-640 for A, B, C, DRB1 and DQB1; 522 for DQA1; 600 to 610 for DPA1; and 400 to 480 for DPB1. Because of strong linkage in the cohort, five DR-DQ haplotypes were treated as single units for association and clustering. On average, roughly 240,000 unique TCR beta nucleotide sequences were sequenced per donor among 398 genotyped donors of the cohort, with around 19% of those sequences being non-productive.

The cohort comprised some 700 healthy bone marrow donors. At the time of sampling, all cohort members were nominally healthy, though unrecorded immune exposures were likely present. The donor tested CMV seropositive and was one of the 289 seropositive cohort members. A peripheral blood sample was provided by each donor, and peripheral blood mononuclear cells were used for TCR beta sequencing. The Qiagen DNeasy Blood Extraction Kit was used to extract genomic DNA from the blood cell samples. The library was generated by the immunoSEQ multiplex PCR assay. For the multiplex PCR, a mixture combining 60 forward primers for TCR Vbeta segments and 13 reverse primers for TCR Jbeta segments was used. The CDR3 region of rearranged TCR beta genes was amplified from genomic DNA with a multiplex PCR assay. On the Illumina HiSeq System, the amplified TCR beta libraries were sequenced as 87-base-pair reads. As for the authors' bioinformatics: A later analysis counted 65 million to 90 million unique TCR beta chains across the 700 or so repertoires, and approximately 11 million of these chains were shared by at least two donors. A nearest-neighbor algorithm error-corrected the raw reads and collapsed the reads into unique sequences, merging closely related sequences to remove PCR and sequencing errors. CDR3 sequences were aligned to IMGT reference sequences to assign V, D and J gene segments. For a sequence to be retained, a match of at least six nucleotides to both a V gene segment and a J gene segment was required. Rearrangements were classified as productive when the CDR3 lacked stop codons and remained in frame with V and J, and all other rearrangements were classified as non-productive. CDR3 was defined according to IMGT convention as the region running from the second conserved V-encoded cysteine to the conserved J-encoded phenylalanine. In an earlier analysis of roughly 580 of the donors, sequences lacking an unambiguous match to a single V gene segment were excluded. An earlier analysis of some 610 of the donors called V segments functional above 56.7% productive rearrangements and segregating when the between-donor standard deviation exceeded 5%. A statistical classification framework was built for diagnosing cytomegalovirus status from the catalog of TCR beta chain sequences. In a later analysis, V and J genes were assigned by comparing TCR nucleotide sequences against IMGT/GENE-DB human TR gene sequences. Using the TCRdist pipeline, a later analysis assigned CDR3 sequences along with most-parsimonious VDJ recombination scenarios. In a later analysis, every TCR beta chain was defined by the combination of its CDR3 amino acid sequence and its V-gene family, and reads without a unique V-gene family were dropped. As a way to deal with suspected cross-contamination and a sequencing artifact, a later analysis dropped over 550 nucleotide sequences that were highly shared and had low generation probability. In a later analysis, a clonal expansion index for each public chain was calculated from normalized within-repertoire ranks of inferred template counts. In a later analysis, generation probabilities were computed using a VDJ recombination model fitted to out-of-frame rearrangements, and the results were checked against IGoR. Hypergeometric tests were used in a later analysis to score TCR-TCR, TCR-HLA and TCR-CMV co-occurrence, with a repertoire-size bias correction applied to the TCR pairs. False discovery rates were estimated in a later analysis by permuting HLA or CMV assignments 20 times. In a later analysis, co-occurring TCRs were grouped using DBSCAN, with TCRdist sequence similarity added in when clustering inside HLA-allele-positive subsets. For co-occurrence clustering, repertoires with fewer than 30,000 or more than 120,000 public chains were excluded, along with five or six repertoires with anomalous nucleotide sharing. TCRdb mirrors the immuneACCESS table, restricted to in-frame sequences. Some clones are absent from its copies; in checked studies, under half trace to an unresolved V gene, and the reason for the others is unknown. V and J calls and clone size come straight from that table; D and trimming were deduced from the DNA. The sample table holds over 80,000 clones, of which 65% to 85% were seen once. The ten top clones hold 3% of the sample.

Remarks on this clone: There is no known antigen for this receptor. No base qualities exist here, and no much larger clone lies one base off it.

Broader findings and caveats from the paper: A further reported finding was that TCR beta sequences accurately predicted the HLA-A and HLA-B alleles for most subjects in the first cohort. A later analysis found that TCR association rates varied across HLA loci, with DRB1 alleles showing the most associated TCRs and HLA-C alleles the fewest. An association between a missense DCLRE1C variant and V-gene and J-gene trimming of TCR beta chains was found in a later genetic analysis and replicated in an independent cohort. When HLA alleles, especially DR and DQ, strongly co-occurred, attributing TCR associations to individual alleles was difficult. At a false discovery rate of 0.05, a later analysis linked under 20,000 TCR beta sequences to specific HLA alleles. In a later genetic analysis, fewer N-insertions in productive TCRs were reported among donors in an Asian-associated ancestry cluster than the roughly 700-donor mean. In vitro tests confirmed that a few of the cytomegalovirus-associated TCR beta chains recognize cytomegalovirus antigens. An earlier analysis of approximately 600 of the donors showed that most TCR beta V segments appeared in productive rearrangements either about 90% or about 30% of the time, which broadly matched IMGT annotations. In a later analysis, HLA-associated TCR beta chains showed more clonal expansion and lower generation probabilities than non-associated chains that were equally common. In a later analysis, several top co-occurrence clusters were reported to appear linked to parvovirus B19, influenza, CMV and Epstein-Barr virus. Most TCR sequences were seen in very few donors, while some public TCRs were found in many individuals. The classifier was reported to diagnose cytomegalovirus status with high specificity and sensitivity in both the original and validation cohorts. A cluster of highly shared sequence variants was judged likely to be a technical artifact of the sequencing pipeline. Because HLA typing was missing for some donors at each locus, association tests included only the typed subset. Some IMGT-functional V segments, including TRBV6-2 and TRBV6-3, could not be told apart with the 87-base-pair reads, so those segments were excluded. Seventeen rarely observed V segments, including chromosome 9 orphons, were excluded from the earlier analysis of several hundred of the donors because counts were too low. Correlated functional status among segregating V segments might reflect linkage disequilibrium, but an unknown experimental factor could not be ruled out. According to a later analysis, most CMV-associated TCR beta chains appeared to be HLA-restricted, and the HLA associations seemed to be driven largely by CMV exposure. For the cohort, immune exposure information was limited to CMV serostatus. The presence/absence analyses assumed that sequencing depth was roughly uniform across donors, and that assumption may not be true. According to the authors, the approach could potentially be generalized to other disease states and immunological phenotypes. Only TCR beta chains were sequenced in this cohort, and the absence of alpha or paired-chain data limited detectable features. The study listed 150 to 200 TCR beta chains as associated with cytomegalovirus.

From the germline V gene, CDR1 is SGHRS and CDR2 is YFSETQ. The CDR3 numbers 15 residues from cysteine through phenylalanine. The kept DNA is CDR3 alone, 45 bases in frame from the first base. Trimming removed 0 bases from V and 7 bases from J, leaving 16 bases between the germline ends. The specimen sequenced was PBMCs. This TCR came from a female donor in good health and CMV-seropositive. The rearranged segments are TRBV5-1 and TRBJ1-1, with TRBD1 tentatively as D gene (6 bases match). The nucleotide sequence is given as TGCGCCAGCAGCTTGGATCCGGCAGGGGAAGGTGAAGCTTTCTTT. Translated, this gives CASSLDPAGEGEAFF.